These 18 T cell receptor beta chains were sequenced from one sample in a study of CD8+ T cells in alopecia areata. Investigators isolated RNA and reverse transcribed it into cDNA to act as the sequencing template. Repertoires were generated with immunoSEQ multiplex PCR, while TCRdb's copy carries only in-frame clones and drops some. Singletons are absent from the sample, which has over 100,000 clones. Sequences were obtained from lesional skin. The source of these receptors is a C3H/HeJ mouse with alopecia areata. For this strain, the MHC haplotype corresponds to H2-k.

A remark on this clone: Gene labels here are mouse ones. The read gets to within 4 residues of the CDR3 end, and the germline J gene fills in the rest. The rearrangement links TRBV1 to TRBJ2-5, with 11 bases that match TRBD2. CDR1 and CDR2 from the germline V gene are NSQYPW and LRSPGD (reference sequence). This CDR3 is built from 16 residues. CDR3 amino acids: CTCSADPTGGEDTQYF. Partial CDR3 DNA: TGCACCTGCAGTGCAGATCCGACTGGGGGGGAAGAC.

This clone showed up many times. Gene names and germline match the mouse. The DNA ends 4 residues before the CDR3 does, and the rest of the CDR3 is filled in from the germline J gene. V and J are TRBV13-3 and TRBJ1-1; 8 bases are shared with TRBD1. The germline gives CDR1 NNHDY, CDR2 SYVADS. This CDR3 is 14 amino acids long. CDR3 sequence reads: CASSAGTGGTEVFF. The DNA read from the CDR3 is TGTGCCAGCAGTGCAGGGACAGGAGGAACA.

In the case of this clone: Mouse gene names apply. The read stops 4 residues short of the end of the CDR3; the missing end is completed from the germline J gene. V usage is TRBV1 and J usage is TRBJ2-5, with 7 positions matching TRBD2. CDR3 length: 16 amino acids. Per the germline V gene, CDR1 is NSQYPW and CDR2 is LRSPGD (reference sequence). Unmatched junction bases numbered 7, after V lost 4 bases and J lost 0 bases. The sequenced part of the CDR3 DNA is TGCACCTGCAGTGGTGTTACTGGGGATAACCAAGAC. It specifies CTCSGVTGDNQD. The complete CDR3 reads CTCSGVTGDNQDTQYF.

A word on this clone: Germline and genes here are mouse. The CDR3 is cut off 4 residues early in the read; its end comes from the germline J gene. This chain links TRBV13-3 with TRBJ2-7, with 11 bases lining up with TRBD2. Germline values: CDR1 NNHDY, CDR2 SYVADS. The CDR3 is 13 residues long. The CDR3 loop reads CASSMGLGDEQYF. The sequenced part of the CDR3 DNA is TGTGCCAGCAGTATGGGACTGGGGGAT.

This clone appeared a few times. Gene and germline names: mouse. The read terminates 4 residues before the CDR3 end, so the remaining end is supplied by the germline J gene. This chain uses TRBV19 with TRBJ2-7; 8 bases are shared with TRBD1. CDR3 length: 16 residues. Germline lookup yields CDR1 FNHDT and CDR2 SITEND (reference sequence). V lost 0 bases and J lost 3; bases outside the gene matches: 8. CDR3 in amino acids: CASSIASSGGLYEQYF. The CDR3 DNA, read in part, is TGTGCCAGCAGTATAGCCTCCTCAGGGGGCCTCTAT.

A remark on this clone: Mouse gene names apply. The read is 4 residues too short to cover the CDR3 end, so that end is filled in from the germline J gene. The chain couples TRBV1 to TRBJ2-4; 9 positions match TRBD1. Trimming cost V 3 bases and J 1 base; bases outside gene matches: 5. Germline V gives CDR1 NSQYPW, CDR2 LRSPGD (reference sequence). The CDR3 sequence is 16 residues long. CDR3: CTCSAPDRGGQNTLYF. The part of the CDR3 DNA that was read is TGCACCTGCAGTGCCCCCGACAGGGGGGGTCAAAAC.

A remark on this clone: The genes and germline here are from mouse. The read finishes 4 residues shy of the CDR3 end, and the germline J gene is used to complete it. The V call is TRBV1, the J call TRBJ2-4; 7 nucleotides line up with TRBD2. Germline CDR1 is NSQYPW and CDR2 is LRSPGD (reference sequence). The CDR3 has 15 amino acids. V was pared by 4 bases and J by 0 bases, with 4 bases of the junction left unmatched. The sequenced part of the CDR3 DNA is TGCACCTGCAGTGGCTGGGGGACTAGTCAAAAC. As protein: CTCSGWGTSQN. The full CDR3 protein reads CTCSGWGTSQNTLYF.

Comment on this clone: Gene names refer to mouse genes. The sequenced fragment ends 4 residues before the CDR3 boundary, so the rest is inferred from the germline J gene. V usage is TRBV13-3 and J usage is TRBJ1-2; the match to TRBD1 covers 8 bases. This CDR3 region has 15 residues. Germline V CDR1 and CDR2: NNHDY, SYVADS. The J segment lost 0 bases and the V segment lost 4 bases, leaving 5 bases of the junction unmatched. The CDR3 bases that were read are TGTGCCAGCAGTCTGACAGGGGCCTCAAACTCC. This translates into CASSLTGASNS. The CDR3 in its entirety is CASSLTGASNSDYTF.

This clone was found a few times. Mouse gene names apply. The sequence runs out 4 residues before the end of the CDR3; the remainder is reconstructed from the germline J gene. This rearrangement joins TRBV19 to TRBJ2-5; no firm D call. This CDR3 is built from 13 residues. The ends were cut back, 2 bases at V and 1 base at J, with 5 bases in the middle. Germline CDR1 and CDR2: FNHDT and SITEND (reference sequence). The sequenced CDR3 bases are TGTGCCAGCAGTATTCTTTACCAAGAC. The encoded protein is CASSILYQD. The CDR3, in full, reads CASSILYQDTQYF.

This clone was detected a few times. Gene names are mouse gene names. The read finishes 4 residues shy of the CDR3 end, and the germline J gene is used to complete it. The chain combines TRBV1 with TRBJ2-4, with D perhaps matching TRBD1 (6 bases). This CDR3 contains 11 residues. Germline V gene lookup returns CDR1 NSQYPW and CDR2 LRSPGD (reference sequence). Partial CDR3 DNA: TGCACCTGCAGTCAGGGGAAC. As protein: CTCSQGN. The whole CDR3 region reads CTCSQGNTLYF.

As for this clone: Gene names follow the mouse nomenclature. With the read ending 4 residues before the CDR3 end, the germline J gene is used to fill in that end. V and J are TRBV17 and TRBJ1-4; 11 bases map to TRBD1. Germline V CDR1 and CDR2: MNHDT, YYDKIL. The CDR3 totals 16 residues. Losses at the gene ends were 1 base for V and 6 bases for J; bases not matched to a gene: 4. The chain's CDR3 is CASSRGRDRGDERLFF. The CDR3 DNA, read in part, is TGTGCTAGCAGTAGAGGCCGGGACAGGGGGGACGAA.

Comment on this clone: Gene names are the mouse ones. Coverage ceases 4 residues before the CDR3 finishes, and the germline J gene fills in the end. This chain joins TRBV1 and TRBJ1-4, with D maybe TRBD1 (5 bases). CDR1 and CDR2 (germline): NSQYPW, LRSPGD (reference sequence). The length of the CDR3 is 16 residues. V lost 5 bases to trimming and J lost 0 bases, with 13 bases between them. The covered CDR3 bases are TGCACCTGCAGTTCCTTGCAGGGCTTTTCCAACGAA. It yields the protein CTCSSLQGFSNE. The full CDR3 reads CTCSSLQGFSNERLFF.

This clone has a handful of counts. Mouse gene names and germline throughout. The CDR3 is cut off 4 residues early in the read; its end comes from the germline J gene. The chain has TRBV13-1 and TRBJ2-2; a possible D gene is TRBD1 (5 bases). This CDR3 has 13 amino acids. V shed 5 bases and J shed 1 base, with 6 bases lying between them. Looked up from germline, CDR1 is NSHNY and CDR2 is SYGAGN. The CDR3 DNA, read in part, is TGTGCCAGCAGGACAGAAAACACCGGG. Residues: CASRTENTG. From start to end, the CDR3 is CASRTENTGQLYF.

This clone was observed a few times. All gene names here are mouse names. The read comes to an end 4 residues before the CDR3 does, leaving the germline J gene to fill in the end. The chain employs TRBV19 and TRBJ1-2; D is unresolved. Trimming removed 0 bases from V and 0 bases from J, with 9 bases in between. Germline values: CDR1 FNHDT, CDR2 SITEND (reference sequence). The CDR3 is made up of 15 amino acids. The covered CDR3 bases are TGTGCCAGCAGTATAGAGGTCAAAACAAACTCC. As protein: CASSIEVKTNS. The CDR3 as a whole reads CASSIEVKTNSDYTF.

Regarding this clone: Each gene name is a mouse one. The read halts 4 residues ahead of the CDR3 end, with the missing end drawn from the germline J gene. This sequence joins TRBV19 and TRBJ2-2; D gene uncertain. This CDR3 region has 15 residues. V dropped 4 bases and J dropped 1 base, with 11 bases sitting between them. CDR1 and CDR2 (germline): FNHDT, SITEND (reference sequence). The covered CDR3 bases are TGTGCCAGCAGTCCCGAACTGCAAAACACCGGG. This gives the protein CASSPELQNTG. The entire CDR3 sequence reads CASSPELQNTGQLYF.

A word on this clone: Mouse gene names apply. The read falls 4 residues short of the CDR3 end, and the missing part is taken from the germline J gene. V gene TRBV12-1 combines with J gene TRBJ1-2, with 8 bases that match TRBD1. With V trimmed by 4 bases and J by 2 bases, 5 bases remained unmatched. The CDR3 covers 14 residues. The germline V gene encodes CDR1 SGHSN and CDR2 HYEKVE. Incomplete CDR3 DNA: TGTGCCAGCTCCCCCGGACAGGGCAACTCC. This codes for CASSPGQGNS. The full-length CDR3 reads as CASSPGQGNSDYTF.

Remarks on this clone: The genes and germline here are from mouse. From the germline J gene comes the end of the CDR3, since the read stops 4 residues before it. The V call is TRBV19, the J call TRBJ1-1; D is unresolved. The CDR3 runs to 14 residues. Germline V CDR1 and CDR2: FNHDT, SITEND (reference sequence). The part of the CDR3 DNA that was read is TGTGCCAGCAGTACGACTGGGAATATGAGA. It is translated as CASSTTGNMR. The full CDR3 reads CASSTTGNMREVFF. Combining the CDR3 with reference TRBV19 and TRBJ1-1 gives the whole variable domain GGIITQTPKFLIGQEGQKLTLKCQQNFNHDTMYWYRQDSGKGLRLIYYSITENDLQKGDLSEGYDASREKKSSFSLTVTSAQKNEMAVFLCASSTTGNMREVFFGKGTRLTVV.

Worth noting for this clone: Gene and germline names: mouse. The read ends 4 residues early relative to the CDR3; the germline J gene fills the gap. This chain uses TRBV19 with TRBJ2-1, with 10 bases that match TRBD1. The CDR3 extends over 16 amino acids. Germline V lookup: CDR1 FNHDT, CDR2 SITEND (reference sequence). V lost 4 bases to trimming and J lost 4 bases; unmatched junction nucleotides: 8. The CDR3 sequence: CASSLIPGQGYAEQFF. The part of the CDR3 DNA that was read is TGTGCCAGCAGTCTGATTCCGGGACAGGGGTATGCT.